This note documents a single T cell receptor (beta chain) sequence. The sample originates from a study of blood T cell repertoires in COVID-19. Looking at the study overall: Material from acute and convalescent COVID-19 was sourced from the United States, Italy and Spain. The cDNA or gDNA used as material had been derived from T cells, B-cell-depleted T cells, or PBMCs.

Authors' processing steps: Estimation of nucleated cell counts relied on the amplification of reference gene primers. TCRdb keeps only in-frame clones here, not all; method: immunoSEQ multiplex PCR. Clone size and V and J calls were adopted from that table, with D and trimming inferred from the DNA. The sample has under 300,000 clones; 79% are singletons. This CDR3 has 14 residues. The V and J ends lost 4 bases and 3 bases, in that order; junction bases with no gene match: 3. CDR1 is SNHLY, CDR2 FYNNEI, per germline. This receptor was obtained from a woman aged 40 to 55 with active or convalescent COVID-19. Source material: peripheral blood. This rearrangement joins TRBV2 to TRBJ1-5, with 7 bases lining up with TRBD1. The DNA for the CDR3 is TGTGCCAGCAGTGGAGACAGGGTCAATCAGCCCCAGCATTTT. Residues: CASSGDRVNQPQHF.